Following are 20 T cell receptor beta chains from one sample sequenced in a study of T cell responses to AZD1222 COVID-19 vaccine. Produced via immunoSEQ multiplex PCR; TCRdb's table is partial and in-frame only. The table lists 140,000 to 150,000 clones, roughly 91% of them singletons. The sample was peripheral blood, taken on day 0 of AZD1222 vaccination. Receptors originate from an adult in good health.

V is TRBV2 and J is TRBJ1-2; D not certain. V was pared by 3 bases and J by 2 bases, with 7 bases between. Germline CDR1 is SNHLY and CDR2 is FYNNEI. The CDR3 totals 13 residues. In nucleotides, the CDR3 is TGTGCCAGCAGTGATCAGGCGAACTATGGCTACACCTTC. Its protein is CASSDQANYGYTF.

CDR3 sequence (DNA): TGTGCCAGCAGCCTCAGACAGGGGGCGCGTGAAGATACGCAGTATTTT. Its protein product is CASSLRQGAREDTQYF. This chain uses TRBV7-9 with TRBJ2-3; 10 bases match TRBD1. This CDR3 contains 16 residues. The germline gives CDR1 SEHNR, CDR2 FQNEAQ (reference sequence). V lost 5 bases to trimming and J lost 5 bases; unmatched junction nucleotides: 10. The entire variable domain, with the rest obtained from reference TRBV7-9 and TRBJ2-3, is as follows: DTGVSQNPRHKITKRGQNVTFRCDPISEHNRLYWYRQTLGQGPEFLTYFQNEAQLEKSRLLSDRFSAERPKGSFSTLEIQRTEQGDSAMYLCASSLRQGAREDTQYFGPGTRLTVL.

V and J are TRBV5-1 and TRBJ1-2; TRBD1 aligns across 10 bases. CDR3 length equals 15 residues. Germline V gene lookup returns CDR1 SGHRS and CDR2 YFSETQ. Unmatched junction bases numbered 7, after V lost 2 bases and J lost 6 bases. CDR3 residues: CASSFRDRGRDGYTF. In DNA form, the CDR3 reads TGCGCCAGCAGCTTCCGGGACAGGGGTAGGGATGGCTACACCTTC. The full variable domain, rest sourced from reference TRBV5-1 and TRBJ1-2, is KAGVTQTPRYLIKTRGQQVTLSCSPISGHRSVSWYQQTPGQGLQFLFEYFSETQRNKGNFPGRFSGRQFSNSRSEMNVSTLELGDSALYLCASSFRDRGRDGYTFGSGTRLTVV.

The V and J genes are TRBV29-1 and TRBJ2-7; 9 positions agree with TRBD1. Trimming cost V 3 bases and J 3 bases; bases outside gene matches: 0. Germline lookup yields CDR1 SQVTM and CDR2 ANQGSEA. This CDR3 region has 12 residues. CDR3 in DNA: TGCAGCGTTGAGGGACAGGGCTACGAGCAGTACTTC. Amino acid sequence: CSVEGQGYEQYF.

The rearrangement links TRBV30 to TRBJ2-2, with D possibly being TRBD2 (5 bases). The germline V gene has CDR1 GTSNPN and CDR2 SVGIG (reference sequence). This CDR3 contains 14 residues. The ends were cut back, 0 bases at V and 7 bases at J, with 12 bases in the middle. The CDR3 spells CAWSVGSAVGELFF. Written as DNA, the CDR3 is TGTGCCTGGAGTGTGGGGAGTGCCGTCGGGGAGCTGTTTTTT. The entire variable domain, with the rest obtained from reference TRBV30 and TRBJ2-2, is as follows: SQTIHQWPATLVQPVGSPLSLECTVEGTSNPNLYWYRQAAGRGLQLLFYSVGIGQISSEVPQNLSASRPQDRQFILSSKKLLLSDSGFYLCAWSVGSAVGELFFGEGSRLTVL.

The chain employs TRBV9 and TRBJ1-2; 10 bases map to TRBD1. CDR1 is SGDLS, CDR2 YYNGEE, per germline. The V segment lost 3 bases and the J segment 2 bases; nucleotides outside the gene matches: 19. The CDR3 is 20 amino acids. CDR3 bases: TGTGCCAGCAGCGCTGGACTACCGGGACAGGGGTTCTTCCAGAACTATGGCTACACCTTC. It translates to CASSAGLPGQGFFQNYGYTF.

The V call is TRBV2, the J call TRBJ2-1; 8 positions agree with TRBD2. This CDR3 has 13 residues. CDR1 is SNHLY and CDR2 is FYNNEI in the germline V gene. J gave up 10 bases and V 6 bases, and 8 bases lay outside the gene matches. Written as DNA, the CDR3 is TGTGCCAGCAGGATAGAGCGGGAGAGCGAGCAGTTCTTC. Translation gives CASRIERESEQFF.

The chain joins TRBV7-2 to TRBJ2-1; 7 nucleotides align to TRBD1. The length of the CDR3 is 15 residues. Germline CDR1 is SGHTA and CDR2 is FQGNSA. The V and J ends lost 5 bases and 5 bases, in that order; junction bases with no gene match: 9. The CDR3 loop reads CASSPGTAIHNEQFF. The CDR3 coding sequence is TGTGCCAGCAGCCCGGGGACAGCGATCCACAATGAGCAGTTCTTC.

The chain joins TRBV9 to TRBJ2-1; D perhaps matches TRBD2 (5 bases). Per germline, CDR1 SGDLS and CDR2 YYNGEE. This CDR3 contains 15 residues. Trimming took off 3 bases at V and 0 bases at J, with 10 bases between the two ends. The CDR3 here is CASSASPRSYNEQFF. CDR3 sequence (DNA): TGTGCCAGCAGCGCTAGCCCACGCTCCTACAATGAGCAGTTCTTC.

The rearrangement joins TRBV5-1 to TRBJ2-1; D unresolved. The CDR3 runs to 19 residues. Germline V CDR1 and CDR2: SGHRS, YFSETQ. V was pared by 1 base and J by 4 bases, with 24 bases between. The CDR3 sequence: CASSLRGRATPGTYNEQFF. CDR3 sequence (DNA): TGCGCCAGCAGCTTGAGAGGTAGGGCTACCCCTGGAACGTACAATGAGCAGTTCTTC.

This rearrangement joins TRBV14 to TRBJ2-1, with a tentative D call TRBD2 (6 bases). The CDR3 consists of 16 residues. Germline values: CDR1 SGHDN, CDR2 FVKESK. The ends were cut back, 3 bases at V and 7 bases at J, with 19 bases in the middle. The CDR3 spells CASSHPPGEGENEQFF. The CDR3, as DNA: TGTGCCAGCAGCCACCCCCCGGGAGAAGGGGAGAATGAGCAGTTCTTC.

In the case of this clone: At the DNA level, this CDR3 is encoded by other sequences in the same sample as well. The chain recombines TRBV5-1 with TRBJ1-1; D gene ambiguous. Germline V lookup: CDR1 SGHRS, CDR2 YFSETQ. The CDR3 is 14 amino acids. V lost 0 bases to trimming and J lost 1 base, with 7 bases between them. The CDR3 is CASSLGAENTEAFF. CDR3 coding DNA: TGCGCCAGCAGCTTGGGGGCGGAGAACACTGAAGCTTTCTTT.

The chain carries TRBV14 and TRBJ2-1; the match to TRBD2 covers 9 bases. Germline V lookup: CDR1 SGHDN, CDR2 FVKESK. Trimming took 3 bases from V and 4 from J; bases not matched to a gene: 13. The CDR3 totals 18 residues. CDR3 amino acids: CASSQVRIAGAGYNEQFF. DNA of the CDR3: TGTGCCAGCAGCCAGGTGAGAATAGCGGGAGCGGGGTACAATGAGCAGTTCTTC.

The chain recombines TRBV5-6 with TRBJ1-2, with D possibly matching TRBD1 (6 bases). CDR1 SGHDT and CDR2 YYEEEE come from the germline V gene. The length of the CDR3 is 13 residues. V shed 3 bases and J shed 5 bases, with 11 bases lying between them. The CDR3 nucleotides read TGTGCCAGCAGCTCAGACAGGCGGTATGGCTACACCTTC. Protein: CASSSDRRYGYTF.

This sequence joins TRBV18 and TRBJ1-1, with 7 bases that match TRBD1. The CDR3 sequence is 15 residues long. Germline V gives CDR1 KGHSH, CDR2 LQKENI. Trimming removed 0 bases from V and 5 bases from J; junction bases left unmatched: 6. CDR3 amino acids: CASSPPTGRDTEAFF. The CDR3 nucleotides are TGTGCCAGCTCACCACCGACAGGGCGGGATACTGAAGCTTTCTTT.

V is TRBV25-1 and J is TRBJ2-5; D perhaps matches TRBD2 (6 bases). The V and J ends lost 5 bases and 4 bases respectively, with 11 bases between them. CDR1 and CDR2 from the germline V gene are MGHDK and SYGVNS. This CDR3 is built from 13 residues. CDR3 protein: CASSPLGGETQYF. The CDR3 DNA reads TGTGCCAGCAGTCCCTTGGGGGGAGAGACCCAGTACTTC.

The rearrangement joins TRBV29-1 to TRBJ2-4; tentatively, D is TRBD2 (5 bases). The CDR3 has 15 amino acids. V lost 3 bases and J 0 bases, leaving 12 bases between the germline ends. The V gene's germline CDR1 is SQVTM and CDR2 ANQGSEA. DNA for the CDR3: TGCAGCGTTGAGACCGGGGTGCTAGCCAAAAACATTCAGTACTTC. Translating it yields CSVETGVLAKNIQYF.

The V call is TRBV5-8, the J call TRBJ2-2, with D perhaps matching TRBD1 or TRBD2 (5 bases each). Germline assignment: CDR1 SGHTS and CDR2 YDEGEE. CDR3 length: 14 residues. V lost 4 bases and J 4 bases, leaving 11 bases between the germline ends. CDR3 in DNA: TGTGCCAGCAGCAAACAGGACTTCACCGGGGAGCTGTTTTTT. Protein: CASSKQDFTGELFF. The whole variable domain, filled in from reference TRBV5-8 and TRBJ2-2, reads EAGVTQSPTHLIKTRGQQATLRCSPISGHTSVYWYQQALGLGLQFLLWYDEGEERNRGNFPPRFSGRQFPNYSSELNVNALELEDSALYLCASSKQDFTGELFFGEGSRLTVL.

The chain recombines TRBV7-9 with TRBJ1-2; 12 positions agree with TRBD1. Germline V CDR1 and CDR2: SEHNR, FQNEAQ (reference sequence). Trimming at V came to 5 bases and at J to 4 bases, leaving 11 bases not matched to a gene. There are 17 residues in the CDR3. The CDR3 region has the DNA TGTGCCAGCAGCCATCCGGGACAGGGGGCGCGTGGCTATGGCTACACCTTC. Translating gives CASSHPGQGARGYGYTF.

The gene calls are TRBV6-1 and TRBJ2-1, with a tentative D call TRBD2 (6 bases). The germline gives CDR1 MNHNS, CDR2 SASEGT. The V end was cut by 2 bases, the J end by 2 bases, with 10 bases between. The CDR3 consists of 15 residues. CDR3: CASSELGGPYNEQFF. CDR3 nucleotide sequence: TGTGCCAGCAGTGAATTGGGAGGACCCTACAATGAGCAGTTCTTC.